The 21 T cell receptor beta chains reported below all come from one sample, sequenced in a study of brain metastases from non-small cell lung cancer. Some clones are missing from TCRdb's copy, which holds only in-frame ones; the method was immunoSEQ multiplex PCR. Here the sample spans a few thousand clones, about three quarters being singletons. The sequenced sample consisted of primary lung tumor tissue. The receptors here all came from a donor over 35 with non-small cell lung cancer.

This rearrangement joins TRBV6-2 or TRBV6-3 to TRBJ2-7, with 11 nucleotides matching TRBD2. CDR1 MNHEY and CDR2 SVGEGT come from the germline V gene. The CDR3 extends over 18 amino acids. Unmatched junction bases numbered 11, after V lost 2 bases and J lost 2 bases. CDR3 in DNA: TGTGCCAGCAGTTACGCAGCAATAGTACTAGCGGGGGCCTACGAGCAGTACGTC. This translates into CASSYAAIVLAGAYEQYV.

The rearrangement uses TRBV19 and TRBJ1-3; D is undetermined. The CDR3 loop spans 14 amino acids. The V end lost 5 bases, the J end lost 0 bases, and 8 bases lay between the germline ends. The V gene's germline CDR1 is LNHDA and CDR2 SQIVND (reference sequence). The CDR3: CASSPLSSGNTIYF. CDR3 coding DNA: TGTGCCAGTAGTCCTCTTAGCTCTGGAAACACCATATATTTT.

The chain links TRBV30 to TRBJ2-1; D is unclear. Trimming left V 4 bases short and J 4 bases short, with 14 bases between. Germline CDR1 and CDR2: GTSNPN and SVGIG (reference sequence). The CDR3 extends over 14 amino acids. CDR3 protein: CAWTLTMAYNEQFF. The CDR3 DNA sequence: TGTGCCTGGACGTTAACAATGGCTTACAATGAGCAGTTCTTC.

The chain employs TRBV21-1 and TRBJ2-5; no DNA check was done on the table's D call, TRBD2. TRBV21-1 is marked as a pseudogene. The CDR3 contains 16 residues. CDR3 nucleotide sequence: TGTGCCAGCAACAAAGACGAGGGGGGGCCACAAGAGACCCAGTACTTC. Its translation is CASNKDEGGPQETQYF.

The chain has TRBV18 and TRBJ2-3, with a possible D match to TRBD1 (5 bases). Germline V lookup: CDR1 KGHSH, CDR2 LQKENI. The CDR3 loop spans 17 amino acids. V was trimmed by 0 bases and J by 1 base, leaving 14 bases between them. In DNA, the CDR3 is TGTGCCAGCTCACCACCAAACAGGCGTGGGGGCACAGATACGCAGTATTTT. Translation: CASSPPNRRGGTDTQYF. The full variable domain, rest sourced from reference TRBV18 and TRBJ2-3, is NAGVMQNPRHLVRRRGQEARLRCSPMKGHSHVYWYRQLPEEGLKFMVYLQKENIIDESGMPKERFSAEFPKEGPSILRIQQVVRGDSAAYFCASSPPNRRGGTDTQYFGPGTRLTVL.

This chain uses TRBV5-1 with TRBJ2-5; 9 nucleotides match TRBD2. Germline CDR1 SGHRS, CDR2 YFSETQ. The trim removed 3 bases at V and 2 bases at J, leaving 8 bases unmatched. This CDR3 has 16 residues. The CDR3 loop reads CASSSHASGVQETQYF. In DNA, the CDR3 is TGCGCCAGCAGCTCACACGCTAGCGGGGTGCAAGAGACCCAGTACTTC.

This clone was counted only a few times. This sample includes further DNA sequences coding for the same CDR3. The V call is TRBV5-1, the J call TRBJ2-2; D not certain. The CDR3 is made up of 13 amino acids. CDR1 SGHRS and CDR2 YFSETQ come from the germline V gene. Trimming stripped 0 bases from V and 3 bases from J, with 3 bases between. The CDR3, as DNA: TGCGCCAGCAGCTTGGGAGACACCGGGGAGCTGTTTTTT. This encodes CASSLGDTGELFF.

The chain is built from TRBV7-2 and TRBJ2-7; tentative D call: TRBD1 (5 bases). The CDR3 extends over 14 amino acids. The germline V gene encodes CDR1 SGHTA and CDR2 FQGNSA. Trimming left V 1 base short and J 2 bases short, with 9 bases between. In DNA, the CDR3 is TGTGCCAGCAGCTTAGGTGGGGCTACCTACGAGCAGTACTTC. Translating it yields CASSLGGATYEQYF.

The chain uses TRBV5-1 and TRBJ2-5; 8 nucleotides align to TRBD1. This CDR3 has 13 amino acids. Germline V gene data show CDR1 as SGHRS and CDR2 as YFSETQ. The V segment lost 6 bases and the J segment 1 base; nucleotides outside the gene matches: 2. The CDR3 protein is CASNTGGQETQYF. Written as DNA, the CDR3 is TGCGCCAGCAACACAGGGGGCCAAGAGACCCAGTACTTC.

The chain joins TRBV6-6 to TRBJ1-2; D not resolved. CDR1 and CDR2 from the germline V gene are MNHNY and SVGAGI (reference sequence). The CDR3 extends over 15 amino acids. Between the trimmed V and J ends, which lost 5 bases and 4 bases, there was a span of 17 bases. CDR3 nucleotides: TGTGCCAGCAGTCCTACCGGGATATACCTCTATGGCTACACCTTC. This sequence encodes CASSPTGIYLYGYTF.

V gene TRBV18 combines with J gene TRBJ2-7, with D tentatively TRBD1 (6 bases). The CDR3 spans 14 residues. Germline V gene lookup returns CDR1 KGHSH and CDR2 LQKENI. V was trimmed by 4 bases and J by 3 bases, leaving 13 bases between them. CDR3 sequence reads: CASSLTPTGYEQYF. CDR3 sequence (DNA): TGTGCCAGCTCACTGACACCGACAGGCTACGAGCAGTACTTC. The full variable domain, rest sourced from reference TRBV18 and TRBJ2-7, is NAGVMQNPRHLVRRRGQEARLRCSPMKGHSHVYWYRQLPEEGLKFMVYLQKENIIDESGMPKERFSAEFPKEGPSILRIQQVVRGDSAAYFCASSLTPTGYEQYFGPGTRLTVT.

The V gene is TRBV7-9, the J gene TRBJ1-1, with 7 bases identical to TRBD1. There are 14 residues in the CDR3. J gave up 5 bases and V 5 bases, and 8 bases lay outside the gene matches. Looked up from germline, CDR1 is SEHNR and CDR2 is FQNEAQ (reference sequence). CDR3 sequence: CASSPNRGGTEAFF. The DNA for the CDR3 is TGTGCCAGCAGCCCTAACAGGGGAGGAACTGAAGCTTTCTTT.

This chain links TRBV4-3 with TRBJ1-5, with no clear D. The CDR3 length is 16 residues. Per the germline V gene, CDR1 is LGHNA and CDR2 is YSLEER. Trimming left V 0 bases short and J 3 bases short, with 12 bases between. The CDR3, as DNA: TGCGCCAGCAGCCAAGAATATGGGCAGATCAATCAGCCCCAGCATTTT. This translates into CASSQEYGQINQPQHF.

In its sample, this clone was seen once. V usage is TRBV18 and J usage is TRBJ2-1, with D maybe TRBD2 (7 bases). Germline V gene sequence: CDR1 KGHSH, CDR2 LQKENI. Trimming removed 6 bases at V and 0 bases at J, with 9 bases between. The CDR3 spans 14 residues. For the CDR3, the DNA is TGTGCCAGCTCCCGGGGGGCCTCCTACAATGAGCAGTTCTTC. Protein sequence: CASSRGASYNEQFF.

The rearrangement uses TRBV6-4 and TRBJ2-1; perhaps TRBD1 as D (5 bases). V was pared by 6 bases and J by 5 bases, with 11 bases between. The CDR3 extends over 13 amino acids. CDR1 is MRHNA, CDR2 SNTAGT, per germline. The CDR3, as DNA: TGTGCCAGCAGCCTAGGGGAAAACAATGAGCAGTTCTTC. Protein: CASSLGENNEQFF.

CDR3 DNA: TGTGCCAGCAGCCCCATGACAGGGGGCGTGGGACAGCCCCAGCATTTT. Its protein is CASSPMTGGVGQPQHF. The rearrangement joins TRBV7-2 to TRBJ1-5; 10 nucleotides agree with TRBD1. CDR1 and CDR2 from the germline V gene are SGHTA and FQGNSA. J gave up 7 bases and V 5 bases, and 11 bases lay outside the gene matches. This CDR3 spans 16 amino acids.

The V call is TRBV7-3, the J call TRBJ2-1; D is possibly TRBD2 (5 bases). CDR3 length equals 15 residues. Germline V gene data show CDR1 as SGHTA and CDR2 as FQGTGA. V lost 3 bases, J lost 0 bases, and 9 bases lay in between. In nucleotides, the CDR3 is TGTGCCAGCAGCTTCGACTATAGCTCCTACAATGAGCAGTTCTTC. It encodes CASSFDYSSYNEQFF.

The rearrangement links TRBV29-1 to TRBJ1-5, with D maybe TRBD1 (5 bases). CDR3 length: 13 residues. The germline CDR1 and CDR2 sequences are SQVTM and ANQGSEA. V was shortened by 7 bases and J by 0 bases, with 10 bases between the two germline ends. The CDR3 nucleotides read TGCAGCGCATTGGGGCTTAGCAATCAGCCCCAGCATTTT. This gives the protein CSALGLSNQPQHF.

The CDR3 nucleotides are TGTGCCAGCAGCCATTCCCGGGACGGCGCATACGAGCAGTACTTC. Translation gives CASSHSRDGAYEQYF. The V call is TRBV13, the J call TRBJ2-7; D possibly matches TRBD1 or TRBD2 (5 bases each). The V end was cut by 5 bases, the J end by 4 bases, with 18 bases between. Germline values: CDR1 PRHDT, CDR2 FYEKMQ (reference sequence). The CDR3 covers 15 residues.

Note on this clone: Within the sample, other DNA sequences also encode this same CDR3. CDR3 loop: CASSRVEGADYGYTF. CDR3 in DNA: TGTGCCAGCAGCCGGGTGGAGGGAGCGGACTATGGCTACACCTTC. The chain recombines TRBV6-5 with TRBJ1-2; D is uncertain. The V gene lost 6 bases and the J gene lost 3 bases, with 17 bases spanning the gap. The CDR3 contains 15 residues. Germline V gene sequence: CDR1 MNHEY, CDR2 SVGAGI.

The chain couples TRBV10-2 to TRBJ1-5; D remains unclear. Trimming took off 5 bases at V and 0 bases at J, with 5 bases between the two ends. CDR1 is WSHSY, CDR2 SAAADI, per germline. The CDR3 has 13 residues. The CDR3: CASSSHSNQPQHF. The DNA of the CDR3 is TGCGCCAGCAGTTCGCATAGCAATCAGCCCCAGCATTTT.